The TCR beta chain under discussion was sequenced for a study of cytomegalovirus exposure and HLA in healthy donors (dated by TCRdb to the late 2010s). A note on the overall study: An earlier analysis of 587 of the donors reported about 260 Gb of sequence data and 117 million unique TCR beta sequences obtained from approximately 180 million T cells. Roughly 300 gigabases of sequencing data and around 87 million unique TCR sequences were included in an early release covering roughly 600 HLA-typed donors. Among the roughly 370 genotyped donors, around 81% belonged to the genetic ancestry cluster associated with self-reported Caucasian donors. The aim of the study was to test whether cataloging public T cell receptors could identify signatures of past pathogen exposure. Using immunosequencing, the study profiled T cell repertoires from 640 or so subjects and related those repertoires to cytomegalovirus serostatus. In addition to the first cohort of around 670 subjects, a separate validation cohort of about 120 different subjects was used. High-throughput TCR immunosequencing, statistical association of individual TCRs with disease status, and machine learning were combined to predict cytomegalovirus infection status. To study patterns of TCR occurrence, a later analysis re-analyzed previously published TCR beta repertoires from 700 or so donors and added high-resolution HLA genotyping. The later analysis used no new phenotypic data to find candidate immune exposures, relying instead on TCR beta sequences and their occurrence across donors. In an earlier analysis of roughly 600 of the donors, high-throughput TCR beta sequencing was used to judge whether each TCR beta V gene segment behaved as functional or pseudogenic. Donor age, sex, ethnicity and CMV serostatus were compiled together with the repertoire data. A later genetic analysis took genome-wide SNP genotypes for about three fifths of the 666 donors and used that subset as a discovery cohort. Every repertoire in the discovery cohort had been generated on one and the same sequencing platform. Class I and class II HLA loci were covered by the typing at four-digit resolution. Typing coverage varied by locus: roughly 620-640 donors for A, B, C, DRB1 and DQB1; approximately 500 for DQA1; around 610 for DPA1; 450 to 480 for DPB1. Roughly 5 DR-DQ haplotypes were handled as single units for association and clustering because linkage in the cohort was strong. On average, roughly 240,000 unique TCR beta nucleotide sequences were sequenced per donor among a few hundred genotyped donors of the cohort, with roughly 18% of those sequences being non-productive.

With regard to this clone: It has no known antigen specificity. No base quality values were provided; no much bigger clone lies one nucleotide off.

The CDR3 holds 18 amino acids from the cysteine to the phenylalanine. Only the CDR3 DNA stays, 54 bases, in frame from base 1. The germline V gene specifies KGHSH as CDR1 and LQKENI as CDR2. From V the trimming removes 3 bases and from J it removes 2 bases, while the gene matches leave 11 bases of the junction unaccounted for. Libraries came from the immunoSEQ multiplex PCR assay. For the multiplex PCR, a mixture combining 60 forward primers for TCR Vbeta segments and 13 reverse primers for TCR Jbeta segments was used. A multiplex PCR assay on genomic DNA amplified the CDR3 region of rearranged TCR beta genes. The amplified TCR beta libraries were sequenced on the Illumina HiSeq System as 87-base-pair reads. Turning to the authors' computational methods: In a later analysis, some 80 million unique TCR beta chains were counted across the 500 to 700 repertoires, and around 10 million of these chains were shared by at least two donors. To remove PCR and sequencing errors, raw reads were error-corrected and collapsed into unique sequences using a nearest-neighbor algorithm that merged closely related sequences. V, D and J gene segments were assigned by aligning CDR3 sequences to IMGT reference sequences. For a sequence to be retained, at least a six-nucleotide match to both a V gene segment and a J gene segment was required. A rearrangement counted as productive if the CDR3 had no stop codons and remained in frame with V and J, and every other rearrangement counted as non-productive. Following IMGT convention, CDR3 was defined as the stretch from the second conserved V-encoded cysteine up to the conserved J-encoded phenylalanine. Sequences without an unambiguous match to a single V gene segment were excluded from the earlier analysis of a few hundred of the donors. In an earlier analysis of roughly 600 of the donors, a V segment was called functional when productive rearrangements were above 56.7%, and segregating when the standard deviation between donors exceeded 5%. A statistical classification framework was built for diagnosing cytomegalovirus status from the catalog of TCR beta chain sequences. In a later analysis, V and J genes were assigned by comparing TCR nucleotide sequences against IMGT/GENE-DB human TR gene sequences. Using the TCRdist pipeline, a later analysis assigned CDR3 sequences along with most-parsimonious VDJ recombination scenarios. A later analysis defined each TCR beta chain by its CDR3 amino acid sequence plus V-gene family, and excluded reads lacking a unique V-gene family. A later analysis removed several hundred highly shared, low-generation-probability nucleotide sequences to deal with suspected cross-contamination and a sequencing artifact. In a later analysis, a clonal expansion index was calculated for each public chain from normalized within-repertoire ranks of inferred template counts. In a later analysis, generation probabilities were computed with a VDJ recombination model fitted to out-of-frame rearrangements, and the resulting probabilities were checked against IGoR. In a later analysis, hypergeometric tests were used to score TCR-TCR, TCR-HLA and TCR-CMV co-occurrence, with a repertoire-size bias correction applied to TCR pairs. False discovery rates were estimated in a later analysis by permuting HLA or CMV assignments 20 times. In a later analysis, co-occurring TCRs were grouped with DBSCAN, and TCRdist sequence similarity was added when clustering was performed within HLA-allele-positive subsets. For co-occurrence clustering, repertoires with fewer than 30,000 or more than 120,000 public chains were excluded, along with several repertoires with anomalous nucleotide sharing. TCRdb took this table from immuneACCESS and kept in-frame rearrangements with V and J called. Such tables lack part of the clones; where checked against another copy, unresolved V genes explain under half of the gap, and the rest is unexplained. For V, J and clone size, that table is used; D and trimming come from the DNA. This sample is represented by fewer than 250,000 clones; more than 75% of them were singletons. The top ten clonotypes cover 1.5% to 2% of the sample.

The paper's findings and limits, for the study overall: The sequencing pipeline was judged likely to have produced a cluster of highly shared sequence variants as a technical artifact. In an earlier analysis of approximately 600 of the donors, most TCR beta V segments were observed in productive rearrangements about 87% or about 30% of the time, broadly matching IMGT annotations. A later genetic analysis reported fewer N-insertions in productive TCRs among donors in an Asian-associated ancestry cluster than the roughly 620-donor mean. Immune exposure information for the cohort was limited to CMV serostatus. HLA typing was unavailable for some donors at each locus, so association tests used only the typed subset. The classifier was reported to diagnose cytomegalovirus status with high specificity and sensitivity in both the original cohort and the validation cohort. Linkage disequilibrium might explain the correlated functional status among segregating V segments, but an unknown experimental factor could not be excluded. V-gene and J-gene trimming of TCR beta chains was associated with a missense DCLRE1C variant in a later genetic analysis, and the association was replicated in an independent cohort. At a false discovery rate of 0.05, a later analysis linked 16,951 TCR beta sequences to specific HLA alleles. A total of some 180 TCR beta chains were listed by the study as associated with cytomegalovirus. Three of the identified cytomegalovirus-associated TCR beta chains were confirmed in vitro to be specific for cytomegalovirus antigens. In a later analysis, most CMV-associated TCR beta chains were found to appear HLA-restricted, with HLA associations seemingly driven largely by CMV exposure. A later analysis found that TCR association rates varied across HLA loci, with DRB1 alleles showing the most associated TCRs and HLA-C alleles the fewest. Assigning TCR associations to individual alleles was difficult when HLA alleles, especially DR and DQ, strongly co-occurred. It was suggested by the authors that the approach could potentially be generalized to other disease states and immunological phenotypes. A further reported finding was that TCR beta sequences accurately predicted the HLA-A and HLA-B alleles for most subjects in the first cohort. The presence/absence analyses assumed that sequencing depth was roughly uniform across donors, and that assumption may not be true. According to a later analysis, parvovirus B19, influenza, CMV and Epstein-Barr virus appeared linked to several top co-occurrence clusters. In this cohort, only TCR beta chains were sequenced, and detectable features were limited by the absence of alpha or paired-chain data. The 87-base-pair reads could not distinguish some IMGT-functional V segments, including TRBV6-2 and TRBV6-3, so those segments were excluded. Because counts were too low, roughly 17 rarely observed V segments, including chromosome 9 orphons, were left out of the earlier analysis of several hundred of the donors. In a later analysis, HLA-associated TCR beta chains were found to be more clonally expanded and to have lower generation probabilities than equally common non-associated chains. Most TCR sequences were observed very rarely across donors, whereas some public TCRs were present in many individuals.

In total, 500 to 700 healthy bone marrow donors made up the cohort. At the time of sampling, all cohort members were nominally healthy, though unrecorded immune exposures were likely present. The donor tested CMV seronegative and was one of the 352 seronegative cohort members. A peripheral blood sample was provided by each donor, and peripheral blood mononuclear cells were used for TCR beta sequencing. The Qiagen DNeasy Blood Extraction Kit was used to extract genomic DNA from the blood cell samples. Sequenced material: PBMCs. The receptor chain draws on TRBV18 and TRBJ2-7, with 12 junctional bases fitting TRBD1. The receptor was isolated from a woman aged 18 to 35 in good health and CMV-seronegative. The DNA sequence is TGTGCCAGCTCACCTATGACCCCTGGGACAGGGGGCACCTACGAGCAGTACTTC. The encoded protein is CASSPMTPGTGGTYEQYF.